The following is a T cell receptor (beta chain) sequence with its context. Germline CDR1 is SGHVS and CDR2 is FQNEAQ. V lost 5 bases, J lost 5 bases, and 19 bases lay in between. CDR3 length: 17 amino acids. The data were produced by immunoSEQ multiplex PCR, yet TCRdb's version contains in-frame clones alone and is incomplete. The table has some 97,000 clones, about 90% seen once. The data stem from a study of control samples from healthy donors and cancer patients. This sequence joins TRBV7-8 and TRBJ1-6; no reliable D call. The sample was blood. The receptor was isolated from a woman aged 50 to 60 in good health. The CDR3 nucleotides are TGTGCCAGCAGCCACTCCTTAACCTCACTGGATAATTCACCCCTCCACTTT. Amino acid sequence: CASSHSLTSLDNSPLHF.